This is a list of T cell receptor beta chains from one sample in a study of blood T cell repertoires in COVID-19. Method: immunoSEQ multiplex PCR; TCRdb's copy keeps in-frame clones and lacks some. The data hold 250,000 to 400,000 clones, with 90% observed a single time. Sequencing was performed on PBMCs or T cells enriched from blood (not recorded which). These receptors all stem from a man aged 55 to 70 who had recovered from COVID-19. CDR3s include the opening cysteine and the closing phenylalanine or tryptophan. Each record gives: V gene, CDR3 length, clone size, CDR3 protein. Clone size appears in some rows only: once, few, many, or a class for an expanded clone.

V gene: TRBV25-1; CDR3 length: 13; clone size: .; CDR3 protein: CASSDWQGGGYTF
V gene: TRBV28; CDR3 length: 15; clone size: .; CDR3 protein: CASRYRDRVFGPQHF
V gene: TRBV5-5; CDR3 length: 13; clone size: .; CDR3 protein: CASSRGMVTEAFF
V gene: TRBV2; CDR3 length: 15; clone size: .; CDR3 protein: CASSGKGGENTEAFF
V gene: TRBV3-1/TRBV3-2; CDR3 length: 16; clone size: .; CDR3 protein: CASSQELTGDVYEQYF
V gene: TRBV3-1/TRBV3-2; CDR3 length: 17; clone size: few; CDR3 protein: CASSQVRLAGVTYEQYF
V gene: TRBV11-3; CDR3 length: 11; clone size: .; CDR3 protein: CASSQTGEQFF
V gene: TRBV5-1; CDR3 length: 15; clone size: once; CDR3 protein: CASSAQGGVDSPLHF
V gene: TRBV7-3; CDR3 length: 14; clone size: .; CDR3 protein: CASSLGAYNTEAFF
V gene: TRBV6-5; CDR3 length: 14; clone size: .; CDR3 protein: CASSYNRGTDTQYF
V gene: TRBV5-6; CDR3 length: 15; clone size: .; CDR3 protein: CASSLVSGQGPIQYF
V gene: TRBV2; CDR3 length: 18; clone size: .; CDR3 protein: CASRRDRTSPLNYNEQFF
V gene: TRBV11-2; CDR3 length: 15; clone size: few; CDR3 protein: CASSTDRVPGNTIYF
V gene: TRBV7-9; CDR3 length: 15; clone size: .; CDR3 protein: CASSTRQGADYGYTF
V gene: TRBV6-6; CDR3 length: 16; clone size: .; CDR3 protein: CASSSQSGTTNEKLFF
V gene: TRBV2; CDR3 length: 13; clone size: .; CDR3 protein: CASSPEQGGGYTF
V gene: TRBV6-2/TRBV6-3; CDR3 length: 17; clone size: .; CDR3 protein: CASSYSSGPGGTGELFF
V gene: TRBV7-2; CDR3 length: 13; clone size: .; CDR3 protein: CASRRHENTEAFF
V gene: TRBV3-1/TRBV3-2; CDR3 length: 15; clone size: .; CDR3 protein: CASSQDWGKTVGYTF
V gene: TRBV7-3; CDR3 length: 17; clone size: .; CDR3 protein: CASSETVPGPGANVLTF
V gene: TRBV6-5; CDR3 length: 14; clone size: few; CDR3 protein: CASSKRQGNTEAFF
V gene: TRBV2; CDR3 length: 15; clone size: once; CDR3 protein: CASSGGGHFNQPQHF
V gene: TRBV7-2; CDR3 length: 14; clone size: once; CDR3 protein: CASSVRLNTGELFF
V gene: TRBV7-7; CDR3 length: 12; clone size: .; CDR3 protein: CASSPLGGEQFF
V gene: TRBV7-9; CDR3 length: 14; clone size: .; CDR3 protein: CASSLTGGLDEQYF
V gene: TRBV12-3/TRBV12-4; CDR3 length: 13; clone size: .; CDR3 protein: CASSLSGNSPLHF
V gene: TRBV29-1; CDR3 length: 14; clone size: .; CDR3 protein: CSAQVLPGSSTQYF
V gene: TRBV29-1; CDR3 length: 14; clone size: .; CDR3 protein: CSVVRGQIYNEQFF
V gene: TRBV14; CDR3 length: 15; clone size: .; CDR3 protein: CASSQTTGGGQPQHF
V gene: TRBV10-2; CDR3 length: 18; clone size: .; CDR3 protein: CASRPGSPASSSNQPQHF
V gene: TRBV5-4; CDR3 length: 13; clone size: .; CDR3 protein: CASSTGGLYGYTF
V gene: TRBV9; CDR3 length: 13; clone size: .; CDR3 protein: CASSAGQAYEQYF
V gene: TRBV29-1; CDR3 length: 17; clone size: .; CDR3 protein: CSVEGILAGADPGELFF
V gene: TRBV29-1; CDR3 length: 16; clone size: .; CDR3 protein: CSVPRRVYKSSYEQYF
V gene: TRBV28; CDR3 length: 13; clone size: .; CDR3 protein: CASSTDLNYGYTF
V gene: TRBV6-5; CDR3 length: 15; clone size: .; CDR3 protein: CASSARGGLNSPLHF
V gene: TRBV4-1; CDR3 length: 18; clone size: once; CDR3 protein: CASSQPGQGIRNNYGYTF
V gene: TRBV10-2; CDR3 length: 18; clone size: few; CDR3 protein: CASSEPEFTSGSADTQYF
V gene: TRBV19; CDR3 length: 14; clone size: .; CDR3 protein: CASSILGPGTEAFF
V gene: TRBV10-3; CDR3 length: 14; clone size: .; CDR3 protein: CAISLPGQGYEQYF
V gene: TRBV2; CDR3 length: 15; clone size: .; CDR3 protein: CASSFSFRGNQPQHF
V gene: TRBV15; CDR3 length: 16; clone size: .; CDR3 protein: CATSSRGGFSGNTIYF
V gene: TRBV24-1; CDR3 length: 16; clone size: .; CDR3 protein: CATSESGGPLVNEQFF
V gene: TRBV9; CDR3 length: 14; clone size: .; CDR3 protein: CASSVGVSQETQYF
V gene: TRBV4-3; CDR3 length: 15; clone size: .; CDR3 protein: CASSQDYRVNQPQHF
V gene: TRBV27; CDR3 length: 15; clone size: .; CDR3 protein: CASSLSSGIFTEAFF
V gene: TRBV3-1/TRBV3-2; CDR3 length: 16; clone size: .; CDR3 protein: CASSDLAGGRTDTQYF
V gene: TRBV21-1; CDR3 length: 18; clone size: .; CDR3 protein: CASSTDERDRGGPTEAFF
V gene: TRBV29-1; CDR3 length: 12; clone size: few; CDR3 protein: CSVETGNYGYTF
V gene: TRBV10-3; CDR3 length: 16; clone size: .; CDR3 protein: CAISDPFSGEQETQYF
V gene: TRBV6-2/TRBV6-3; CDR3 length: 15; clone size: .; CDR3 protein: CASSKGGKWLEKLFF
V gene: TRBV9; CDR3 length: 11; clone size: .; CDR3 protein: CASSVGLVQFF
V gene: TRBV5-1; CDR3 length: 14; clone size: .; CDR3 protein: CASSLLGGTEKLFF
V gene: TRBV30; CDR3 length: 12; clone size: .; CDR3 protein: CAARRPQETQYF
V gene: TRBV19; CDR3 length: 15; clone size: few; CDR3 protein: CASATDRAINQPQHF